This T cell receptor beta chain was sequenced for a study of blood T cell repertoires in COVID-19. Study background: Whether acute or convalescent, the COVID-19 samples came from the United States, Italy and Spain. In each case, the material was cDNA or gDNA derived from T cells, B-cell-depleted T cells, or PBMCs.

V gave up 9 bases and J gave up 0 bases; unmatched junction bases: 7. This CDR3 is 16 amino acids long. Germline V lookup: CDR1 SNHLY, CDR2 FYNNEI. Under the authors' procedure: Amplification of reference gene primers provided the estimated nucleated cell counts. Libraries were prepared by immunoSEQ multiplex PCR; TCRdb keeps only in-frame clonotypes and omits some of them. Clone size and V and J calls were adopted from that table, with D and trimming inferred from the DNA. The sample lists under 75,000 clones; around nine tenths were seen once. The rearrangement uses TRBV2 and TRBJ2-6; TRBD1 aligns across 8 bases. Sample: peripheral blood. This receptor was identified in a woman of 80 years or more with active COVID-19. The CDR3 spells CASRTGTYSGANVLTF. CDR3 nucleotides: TGTGCCAGTAGGACAGGGACCTACTCTGGGGCCAACGTCCTGACTTTC.